This TCR beta chain was identified in a study of response to subunit inactivated influenza vaccine. Germline V gene data show CDR1 as MGHRA and CDR2 as YSYEKL. The J segment lost 0 bases and the V segment lost 4 bases, leaving 8 bases of the junction unmatched. The CDR3 runs to 19 residues. TCRdb re-analysed the RT-PCR reads in MiXCR, keeping a single row per CDR3 protein. Seen here are about 190,000 distinct CDR3 sequences, about an eighth observed once, and the top ten hold under 30%. The TCR sequence derives from a man in his forties or fifties who received an inactivated influenza vaccine. V usage is TRBV4-1 and J usage is TRBJ2-6; 11 nucleotides line up with TRBD2. The material sequenced was CD8+ T cells sorted from PBMCs, taken about 5 days after vaccination. CDR3 residues: CASSRLTSGGRSGANVLTF. The DNA of the CDR3 is TGCGCCAGCAGCCGTCTCACTAGCGGGGGCCGCTCTGGGGCCAACGTCCTGACTTTC.